Listed here are 10 T cell receptor beta chains from one sample, sequenced in a study of T cell repertoires in cytomegalovirus infection. These receptors' targets are unknown. TCRdb re-called the reads through MiXCR, storing one row per CDR3 protein. This table holds about 890,000 distinct CDR3 sequences, 30% to 40% found once. Here the sequenced sample was cultured CD8+ T cells from PBMCs, taken from culture after CMV antigen stimulation. The receptors come from a human donor in good health (CMV status not recorded). Some clones in this sample may be carry-over from other donors' samples.

The V and J genes are TRBV4-3 and TRBJ2-1, with D unclear. This CDR3 spans 15 amino acids. Trimming cost V 0 bases and J 2 bases, with 8 bases left between them. CDR1 LGHNA and CDR2 YSLEER come from the germline V gene. In DNA form, the CDR3 reads TGCGCCAGCAGCCAAGATCGCTTCACCTACAATGAGCAGTTCTTC. Its protein product is CASSQDRFTYNEQFF.

On this clonotype itself: The junction and the germline gene differ at one end; a read error may be behind it. The V call is TRBV6-6, the J call TRBJ1-1, with 7 positions matching TRBD1. Per the germline V gene, CDR1 is MNHNY and CDR2 is SVGAGI (reference sequence). CDR3 length: 16 amino acids. CDR3 region: CVSSYPRTGGNTEAFF. CDR3 sequence (DNA): TGTGTCAGCAGTTACCCCAGGACAGGCGGGAACACTGAAGCTTTCTTT.

V usage is TRBV28 and J usage is TRBJ1-5; 8 bases are a match to TRBD1. CDR1 is MDHEN, CDR2 SYDVKM, per germline. This CDR3 has 17 residues. J was trimmed by 6 bases and V by 4 bases; bases with no gene match: 14. The CDR3 DNA sequence: TGTGCCAGCAGTTCTACAGGGCGGACAGGGTTTGGTCAGCCCCAGCATTTT. This encodes CASSSTGRTGFGQPQHF.

At least ten counts were recorded for this clonotype. V is TRBV7-9 and J is TRBJ2-3, with 12 positions matching TRBD2. J lost 2 bases, V lost 6 bases, and 3 bases had no gene match. Per germline, CDR1 SEHNR and CDR2 FQNEAQ (reference sequence). CDR3 length equals 15 residues. CDR3 in amino acids: CASRRTSGVTDTQYF. The DNA of the CDR3 is TGTGCCAGCAGGCGGACTAGCGGGGTCACAGATACGCAGTATTTT.

This clonotype was seen a handful of times. The chain links TRBV6-1 to TRBJ2-1; 7 positions agree with TRBD1. Per germline, CDR1 MNHNS and CDR2 SASEGT. This CDR3 region has 13 residues. Trimming cost V 5 bases and J 11 bases; bases outside gene matches: 9. The CDR3 here is CASSSSQGQQQFF. The CDR3 DNA is TGTGCCAGCAGTTCCTCTCAGGGACAGCAGCAGTTCTTC.

This clonotype appeared many times. The chain recombines TRBV7-9 with TRBJ1-1; D not resolved. CDR3 length: 14 amino acids. Trimming left V 5 bases short and J 5 bases short, with 15 bases between. Per germline, CDR1 SEHNR and CDR2 FQNEAQ (reference sequence). CDR3 DNA sequence: TGTGCCAGCAGCCGCCTCCTCGGGGAGACTGAAGCTTTCTTT. This encodes CASSRLLGETEAFF.

This clonotype has a handful of counts. A read error is the likely source, as a far larger clone sits one nucleotide away. V gene TRBV6-2 or TRBV6-3 combines with J gene TRBJ2-5; unclear D gene. The CDR3 spans 11 residues. Per germline, CDR1 MNHEY and CDR2 SVGEGT. V lost 2 bases and J lost 6, with 4 bases in between. CDR3 residues: CASSYGQTQYF. CDR3 coding DNA: TGTGCCAGCAGTTACGGGCAGACCCAGTACTTC.

There are a few counts of this clonotype. This chain connects TRBV19 to TRBJ1-2; no reliable D call. CDR1 and CDR2 (germline): LNHDA, SQIVND (reference sequence). The CDR3 totals 14 residues. Trimming pared 3 bases from V and 1 base from J, leaving 9 bases between. The CDR3 sequence is CASSILPGNYGYTF. The CDR3 DNA is TGTGCCAGTAGTATTTTACCGGGTAACTATGGCTACACCTTC.

The J gene is TRBJ2-7, the V gene TRBV7-9; D is unresolved. CDR1 is SEHNR, CDR2 FQNEAQ, per germline (reference sequence). The CDR3 extends over 15 amino acids. V was clipped by 5 bases and J by 3 bases, with 17 bases between them. CDR3 residues: CASSPPSGQLYEQYV. The DNA of the CDR3 is TGTGCCAGCAGCCCCCCCAGTGGGCAGCTCTACGAGCAGTACGTC.

The rearrangement links TRBV4-2 to TRBJ2-1, with 10 bases lining up with TRBD2. The CDR3 covers 16 residues. Germline trimming cut 3 bases from V and 7 bases from J; bases unmatched to any gene: 9. Per germline, CDR1 LGHNA and CDR2 YNFKEQ. This CDR3 reads CASSQEAGGLGNEQFF. The CDR3 nucleotides read TGTGCCAGCAGCCAGGAAGCGGGGGGGCTCGGTAATGAGCAGTTCTTC.